The 28 T cell receptor beta chains in this list originate from one sample, sequenced in a study of T cell responses to AZD1222 COVID-19 vaccine. Assay used: immunoSEQ multiplex PCR; TCRdb lists only in-frame clones, some missing. The sample includes around 150,000 clones, approximately 90% of them seen just once. The sequences come from peripheral blood, collected on day 0 of AZD1222 vaccination. The receptors here all came from an adult in good health.

This clone was found once. The chain joins TRBV27 to TRBJ2-2; TRBD2 might be the D (6 bases). Germline CDR1 and CDR2: MNHEY and SMNVEV (reference sequence). The CDR3 covers 16 residues. Trimming removed 5 bases from V and 4 bases from J, with 17 bases in between. DNA for the CDR3: TGTGCCAGCAGTCGCCCGGGACTCACATCCACCGGGGAGCTGTTTTTT. This codes for CASSRPGLTSTGELFF.

The chain couples TRBV5-1 to TRBJ1-2; 9 bases fit TRBD1. This CDR3 comprises 13 residues. The ends lost 3 bases at V and 4 bases at J; junction bases unmatched: 1. Germline values: CDR1 SGHRS, CDR2 YFSETQ. The CDR3 DNA is TGCGCCAGCAGCTCGGACAGGGGCTATGGCTACACCTTC. It codes for CASSSDRGYGYTF.

This rearrangement joins TRBV5-6 to TRBJ1-4, with D perhaps TRBD1 (6 bases). CDR3 size: 15 residues. Trimming removed 6 bases from V and 8 bases from J, with 20 bases in between. The germline V gene has CDR1 SGHDT and CDR2 YYEEEE. CDR3 DNA sequence: TGTGCCAGCACCAACAAAAAGGGGGTCGGGGAAAAACTGTTTTTT. Protein product: CASTNKKGVGEKLFF.

The chain joins TRBV5-4 to TRBJ2-2; D may be TRBD2 (5 bases). The CDR3 length is 17 residues. Between the trimmed V and J ends, which lost 7 bases and 4 bases, there was a span of 23 bases. Germline V gene sequence: CDR1 SGHNT, CDR2 YYREEE (reference sequence). CDR3 sequence reads: CASYGHRDTQGTGELFF. The CDR3 bases are TGTGCCAGCTATGGCCACCGGGATACTCAAGGCACCGGGGAGCTGTTTTTT.

The chain recombines TRBV5-4 with TRBJ1-6; D remains ambiguous. Trimming left V 1 base short and J 9 bases short, with 5 bases between. Germline V lookup: CDR1 SGHNT, CDR2 YYREEE (reference sequence). The CDR3 loop spans 12 amino acids. CDR3 loop: CASSLIGSPLHF. CDR3 DNA sequence: TGTGCCAGCAGCTTGATCGGTTCACCCCTCCACTTT.

The rearrangement uses TRBV6-5 and TRBJ1-2; D is ambiguous. Germline CDR1 is MNHEY and CDR2 is SVGAGI. The CDR3 length is 13 residues. The V and J ends lost 6 bases and 0 bases respectively, with 8 bases between them. The DNA for the CDR3 is TGTGCCAGCAGCACCATCGCTAACTATGGCTACACCTTC. Protein sequence: CASSTIANYGYTF.

V usage is TRBV27 and J usage is TRBJ2-7; the D gene is possibly TRBD1 (5 bases). V lost 2 bases and J lost 5, with 10 bases in between. Looked up from germline, CDR1 is MNHEY and CDR2 is SMNVEV (reference sequence). The CDR3 consists of 13 residues. The CDR3 sequence is CASSLRLTDEQYF. DNA of the CDR3: TGTGCCAGCAGTTTACGCTTGACAGACGAGCAGTACTTC.

The rearrangement joins TRBV2 to TRBJ1-5; TRBD1 matches 7 bases. The CDR3 covers 15 residues. V shed 4 bases, J shed 5 bases, and the junction held 8 bases outside the gene matches. Germline V CDR1 and CDR2: SNHLY, FYNNEI. For the CDR3, the DNA is TGTGCCAGCAGTGGCATGGGACAGCGGGATCAGCCCCAGCATTTT. Protein product: CASSGMGQRDQPQHF.

This clone has more than one count but fewer than ten. The V call is TRBV9, the J call TRBJ1-1; D perhaps matches TRBD1 (5 bases). The CDR3 sequence is 14 residues long. CDR1 and CDR2 from the germline V gene are SGDLS and YYNGEE. With 0 bases removed from V and 3 bases from J, the gap between germline ends came to 9 bases. Here the CDR3 DNA reads TGTGCCAGCAGCGTAGCGCCCAGGGACACTGAAGCTTTCTTT. Translating it yields CASSVAPRDTEAFF.

The rearrangement uses TRBV7-3 and TRBJ2-1, with TRBD2 identical over 14 bases. This CDR3 is 20 amino acids long. Germline assignment: CDR1 SGHTA and CDR2 FQGTGA. The trim removed 2 bases at V and 6 bases at J, leaving 15 bases unmatched. CDR3 in DNA: TGTGCCAGCAGCTTAGTCCCTGTCAAGGGACTAGCGGGGGCGGGCAATGAGCAGTTCTTC. Protein sequence: CASSLVPVKGLAGAGNEQFF.

This clone came up once. The chain carries TRBV28 and TRBJ1-2; 10 nucleotides line up with TRBD1. V gave up 1 base and J gave up 8 bases; unmatched junction bases: 7. Germline V gene sequence: CDR1 MDHEN, CDR2 SYDVKM. The length of the CDR3 is 15 residues. Written as DNA, the CDR3 is TGTGCCAGCAGTTTATTTGACAGGGGGCGAGGCGGCTACACCTTC. It is translated as CASSLFDRGRGGYTF.

This chain connects TRBV7-9 to TRBJ1-4, with D uncertain. The V and J ends lost 2 bases and 6 bases respectively, with 7 bases between them. This CDR3 spans 13 amino acids. The germline gives CDR1 SEHNR, CDR2 FQNEAQ (reference sequence). CDR3 coding DNA: TGTGCCAGCAGCTTATCCGGGTATGAAAAACTGTTTTTT. Its protein is CASSLSGYEKLFF.

This clone is medium-sized. This chain uses TRBV7-9 with TRBJ1-6; the D is unclear. V was clipped by 1 base and J by 2 bases, with 6 bases between them. Germline-derived CDR1 and CDR2 are SEHNR and FQNEAQ (reference sequence). The CDR3 totals 15 residues. The CDR3 DNA reads TGTGCCAGCAGCTTAGTGGATCCCTATAATTCACCCCTCCACTTT. It codes for CASSLVDPYNSPLHF.

The chain combines TRBV5-5 with TRBJ1-1; 9 bases line up with TRBD1. V was clipped by 6 bases and J by 7 bases; unmatched bases: 13. The CDR3 contains 15 residues. Per germline, CDR1 SGHKS and CDR2 YYEKEE (reference sequence). In DNA, the CDR3 is TGTGCCAGCAACCCACAGGGGGCTGTCCCTCTTGAAGCTTTCTTT. This translates into CASNPQGAVPLEAFF.

This chain connects TRBV11-3 to TRBJ2-7; no firm D call. Trimming took off 0 bases at V and 7 bases at J, with 13 bases between the two ends. Per germline, CDR1 SGHNT and CDR2 YENEEA. The CDR3 covers 14 residues. CDR3 nucleotide sequence: TGTGCCAGCAGCTTAGACAGCTCCATGGGGGAGCAGTACTTC. As protein: CASSLDSSMGEQYF.

The V gene is TRBV28, the J gene TRBJ1-1; D possibly corresponds to TRBD1 (5 bases). V was shortened by 3 bases and J by 1 base, with 15 bases between the two germline ends. CDR3 length equals 16 residues. Germline CDR1 reads MDHEN; CDR2 reads SYDVKM. CDR3 in DNA: TGTGCCAGCAGTTTCCCCAGACCTGGGGGGAACACTGAAGCTTTCTTT. Protein: CASSFPRPGGNTEAFF.

The chain combines TRBV2 with TRBJ2-7; no clear D gene. Germline values: CDR1 SNHLY, CDR2 FYNNEI. The V and J ends lost 2 bases and 2 bases respectively, with 10 bases between them. This CDR3 contains 14 residues. CDR3 amino acids: CASSELAEAYEQYF. CDR3 nucleotides: TGTGCCAGCAGTGAACTCGCCGAAGCCTACGAGCAGTACTTC.

V and J are TRBV6-4 and TRBJ1-6; no clear D gene. The germline CDR1 and CDR2 sequences are MRHNA and SNTAGT. CDR3 length: 15 residues. With 2 bases removed from V and 6 bases from J, the gap between germline ends came to 11 bases. CDR3 sequence reads: CASSDTSLSNSPLHF. The CDR3 DNA is TGTGCCAGCAGTGACACCAGCCTATCTAATTCACCCCTCCACTTT.

This rearrangement joins TRBV7-9 to TRBJ2-7; D gene unclear. With 8 bases removed from V and 1 base from J, the gap between germline ends came to 9 bases. Germline assignment: CDR1 SEHNR and CDR2 FQNEAQ (reference sequence). The CDR3 is 12 amino acids. The DNA for the CDR3 is TGTGCCAGCGGCAGGTTGTCCTACGAGCAGTACTTC. It is translated as CASGRLSYEQYF. The full variable domain, with the rest looked up from reference TRBV7-9 and TRBJ2-7, is DTGVSQNPRHKITKRGQNVTFRCDPISEHNRLYWYRQTLGQGPEFLTYFQNEAQLEKSRLLSDRFSAERPKGSFSTLEIQRTEQGDSAMYLCASGRLSYEQYFGPGTRLTVT.

The chain couples TRBV5-8 to TRBJ1-2; D uncertain. This CDR3 has 13 residues. With 6 bases removed from V and 10 bases from J, the gap between germline ends came to 19 bases. CDR1 and CDR2 from the germline V gene are SGHTS and YDEGEE. CDR3 bases: TGTGCCAGCAAGACTCTAACGGCCGGATACTACACCTTC. Its protein product is CASKTLTAGYYTF.

V usage is TRBV3-1 (or the pseudogene TRBV3-2) and J usage is TRBJ2-2; TRBD1 aligns across 11 bases. The CDR3 covers 16 residues. V lost 6 bases, J lost 7 bases, and 10 bases stayed unmatched. Germline lookup yields CDR1 LGHDT and CDR2 YNNKEL (reference sequence). The CDR3 DNA reads as TGTGCCAGCAGATTCGAAGGACAGGGGGCCGGCGGGGAGCTGTTTTTT. Translating it yields CASRFEGQGAGGELFF.

This clone came up once. The rearrangement uses TRBV13 and TRBJ1-1; D gene unclear. This CDR3 is built from 13 residues. Germline values: CDR1 PRHDT, CDR2 FYEKMQ (reference sequence). The V and J ends lost 5 bases and 0 bases respectively, with 7 bases between them. CDR3 in amino acids: CASSPPLNTEAFF. The CDR3 DNA is TGTGCCAGCAGCCCCCCGTTGAACACTGAAGCTTTCTTT.

The chain couples TRBV7-2 to TRBJ1-1; weak D call: TRBD1 (5 bases). CDR1 SGHTA and CDR2 FQGNSA come from the germline V gene. V was clipped by 5 bases and J by 4 bases, with 11 bases between them. CDR3 size: 13 residues. This CDR3 is CASSLGVATEAFF. The CDR3 coding sequence is TGTGCCAGCAGCCTAGGGGTAGCCACTGAAGCTTTCTTT.

The V call is TRBV3-1 (or the pseudogene TRBV3-2), the J call TRBJ1-1, with TRBD1 matching 10 bases. The CDR3 extends over 17 amino acids. V shed 2 bases and J 4 bases; nucleotides not matched to a gene: 10. CDR1 and CDR2 (germline): LGHDT, YNNKEL (reference sequence). The CDR3 is CASSQSEGTGAPTEAFF. The CDR3 region has the DNA TGTGCCAGCAGCCAAAGCGAGGGGACAGGGGCCCCCACTGAAGCTTTCTTT.

The rearrangement uses TRBV5-1 and TRBJ2-2; weak D call: TRBD2 (5 bases). The V gene lost 6 bases and the J gene lost 1 base, with 10 bases spanning the gap. Germline V gene sequence: CDR1 SGHRS, CDR2 YFSETQ. The CDR3 runs 14 residues. The CDR3 is CASTDYGNTGELFF. CDR3 nucleotide sequence: TGCGCCAGCACTGACTACGGGAACACCGGGGAGCTGTTTTTT.

The chain joins TRBV19 to TRBJ2-6, with D unresolved. Germline V gene data show CDR1 as LNHDA and CDR2 as SQIVND (reference sequence). V lost 5 bases and J 3 bases, leaving 8 bases between the germline ends. The CDR3 covers 14 residues. In DNA form, the CDR3 reads TGTGCCAGTAGTTCTCTTAGTGGGGCCAACGTCCTGACTTTC. As protein: CASSSLSGANVLTF.

The CDR3 coding sequence is TGTGCCAGCAGTGAAGCAAGACAGGGAGGGGTAACTGGCTACACCTTC. Protein product: CASSEARQGGVTGYTF. This sequence joins TRBV2 and TRBJ1-2; 7 bases align to TRBD1. CDR1 and CDR2 from the germline V gene are SNHLY and FYNNEI. Trimming at V came to 0 bases and at J to 7 bases, leaving 11 bases not matched to a gene. CDR3 size: 16 residues. The full variable domain, in which reference TRBV2 and TRBJ1-2 provide the parts outside the CDR3, is EPEVTQTPSHQVTQMGQEVILRCVPISNHLYFYWYRQILGQKVEFLVSFYNNEISEKSEIFDDQFSVERPDGSNFTLKIRSTKLEDSAMYFCASSEARQGGVTGYTFGSGTRLTVV.

This clone was seen once. The chain employs TRBV6-5 and TRBJ1-5; D is uncertain. Trimming shortened V by 5 bases and J by 3 bases, and 8 bases separated the two germline ends. Germline V CDR1 and CDR2: MNHEY, SVGAGI. The CDR3 length is 13 residues. The chain's CDR3 is CASSNRDNQPQHF. CDR3 bases: TGTGCCAGCAGTAACAGAGACAATCAGCCCCAGCATTTT.